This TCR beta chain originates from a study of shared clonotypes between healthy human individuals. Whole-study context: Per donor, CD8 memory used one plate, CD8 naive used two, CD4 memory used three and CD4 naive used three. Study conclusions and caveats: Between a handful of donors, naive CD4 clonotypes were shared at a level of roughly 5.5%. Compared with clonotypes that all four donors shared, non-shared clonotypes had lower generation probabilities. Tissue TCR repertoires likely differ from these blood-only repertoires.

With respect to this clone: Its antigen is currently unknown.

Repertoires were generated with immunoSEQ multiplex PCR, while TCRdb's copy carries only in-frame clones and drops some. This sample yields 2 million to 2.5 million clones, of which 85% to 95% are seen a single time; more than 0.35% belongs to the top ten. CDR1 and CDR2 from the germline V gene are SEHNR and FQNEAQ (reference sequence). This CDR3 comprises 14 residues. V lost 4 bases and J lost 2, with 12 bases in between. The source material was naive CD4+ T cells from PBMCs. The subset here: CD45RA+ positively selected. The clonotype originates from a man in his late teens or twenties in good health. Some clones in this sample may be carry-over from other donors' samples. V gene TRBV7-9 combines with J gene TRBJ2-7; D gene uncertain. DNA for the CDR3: TGTGCCAGCAGCTCCCCCCCGGGCGCCTACGAGCAGTACTTC. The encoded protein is CASSSPPGAYEQYF.